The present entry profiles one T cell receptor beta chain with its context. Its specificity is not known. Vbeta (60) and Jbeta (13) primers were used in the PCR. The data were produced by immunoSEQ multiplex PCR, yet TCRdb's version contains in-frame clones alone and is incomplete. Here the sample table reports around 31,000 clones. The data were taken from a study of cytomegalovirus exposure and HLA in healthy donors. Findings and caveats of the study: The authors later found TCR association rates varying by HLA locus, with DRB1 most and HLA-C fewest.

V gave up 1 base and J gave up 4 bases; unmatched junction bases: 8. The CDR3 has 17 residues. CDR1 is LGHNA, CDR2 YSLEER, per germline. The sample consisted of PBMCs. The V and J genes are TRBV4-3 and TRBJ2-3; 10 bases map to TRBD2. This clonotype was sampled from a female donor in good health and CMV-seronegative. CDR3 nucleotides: TGCGCCAGCAGCCAAGGACTAGCGGGCCACGGCGCAGATACGCAGTATTTT. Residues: CASSQGLAGHGADTQYF.